Listed here is a single TCR beta chain. Trimming cost V 5 bases and J 8 bases; bases outside gene matches: 9. The CDR3 contains 16 residues. Per the germline V gene, CDR1 is SGHRS and CDR2 is YFSETQ. The sample originates from a study of patients and donors after allogeneic stem cell transplantation. TCRdb independently ran MiXCR on the RT-PCR reads; one entry per CDR3 protein. Among around 200,000 distinct CDR3 sequences listed, 38% were seen once. This chain links TRBV5-1 with TRBJ1-6; 11 nucleotides align to TRBD1. Sample: blood, either unsorted or a sorted T cell fraction (not recorded which). The sequence was collected from a human donor who was either an allogeneic HSCT recipient or a stem cell or donor lymphocyte infusion donor (not recorded which). It is not recorded whose cells these are; they may come from a transplant donor. For the CDR3, the DNA is TGCGCCAGCAGGTGGATGGGGACAGGGGGAGATTCACCCCTCCACTTT. Its translation is CASRWMGTGGDSPLHF.